This section outlines one T cell receptor (beta chain) sequence together with its context. Its antigen is unidentified. The data are from a study of T cell repertoires in cytomegalovirus infection. TCRdb itself ran the reads through MiXCR, one entry per CDR3 protein. The table shows 35,000 or so distinct CDR3 sequences, with about 48% occurring only once. The CDR3 length is 16 residues. Trimming cost V 3 bases and J 3 bases, with 18 bases left between them. Germline V gene data show CDR1 as MNHEY and CDR2 as SMNVEV (reference sequence). The TCR comes from a human donor in good health (CMV status not recorded). Some clones in this sample may be carry-over from other donors' samples. Sequenced here: CD8+ T cells from cultured PBMCs, sampled from culture after CMV antigen stimulation. The chain links TRBV27 to TRBJ2-7; perhaps D is TRBD1 or TRBD2 (5 bases each). This chain's CDR3 is CASSFGDPGFHYEQYF. The DNA for the CDR3 is TGTGCCAGCAGTTTCGGGGACCCGGGGTTCCACTACGAGCAGTACTTC.